This T cell receptor (beta chain) appears in the sequencing data of a study of T cell repertoires in cytomegalovirus infection. Across the whole study: Both CMV infection and a matching HLA type were indicated by public TCR beta signatures.

Per the germline V gene, CDR1 is SGHTA and CDR2 is FQGNSA. This CDR3 is 15 amino acids long. The junction had 3 bases not matched to a gene; V was cut back by 4 bases and J by 0 bases. General observations from the study: Carriers of CMV plus the relevant HLA were identified by cumulative public TCR beta family frequency. It was HLA-C-restricted CMV-specific TCR beta clonotypes that dominated the response ex vivo.

Ten or more counts support this clonotype. The antigen remains undetermined. TCRdb reanalysed the reads using MiXCR and keeps one entry per CDR3 protein. Of over 100,000 distinct CDR3 sequences detected, over 9% appear once; the ten largest clones hold approximately 30%. The rearrangement links TRBV7-2 to TRBJ2-3; 8 positions match TRBD2. This clonotype was sampled from a human donor in good health (CMV status not recorded). Some clones in this sample may be carry-over from other donors' samples. Source material: PBMCs, sequenced either directly or after in vitro stimulation (not recorded which). The CDR3, as DNA: TGTGCCAGCAGCTCCCTAGCGGGTAGCACAGATACGCAGTATTTT. Protein: CASSSLAGSTDTQYF. Full variable domain (remainder filled in from reference TRBV7-2 and TRBJ2-3): GAGVSQSPSNKVTEKGKDVELRCDPISGHTALYWYRQSLGQGLEFLIYFQGNSAPDKSGLPSDRFSAERTGGSVSTLTIQRTQQEDSAVYLCASSSLAGSTDTQYFGPGTRLTVL.